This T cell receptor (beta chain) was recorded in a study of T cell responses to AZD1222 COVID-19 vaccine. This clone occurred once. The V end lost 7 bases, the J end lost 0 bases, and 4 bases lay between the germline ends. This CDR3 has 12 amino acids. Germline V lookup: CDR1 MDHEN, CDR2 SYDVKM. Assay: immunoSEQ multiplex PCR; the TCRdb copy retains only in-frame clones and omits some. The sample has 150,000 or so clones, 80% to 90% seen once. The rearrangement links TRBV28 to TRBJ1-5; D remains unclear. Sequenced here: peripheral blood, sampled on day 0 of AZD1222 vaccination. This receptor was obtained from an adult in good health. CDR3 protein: CASIGSNQPQHF. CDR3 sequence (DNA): TGTGCCAGCATCGGTAGCAATCAGCCCCAGCATTTT.